This T cell receptor (beta chain) was captured by sequencing in a study of Tregs in tolerant kidney transplant recipients. Study-level findings and limits: Findings come from small patient numbers and require larger validation.

V shed 7 bases and J shed 5 bases, with 17 bases lying between them. Germline CDR1 SQVTM, CDR2 ANQGSEA. The CDR3 is 13 residues long. CD4+CD25+CD127- Tregs, CD4+CD25- non-Tregs, CD4 and CD8 cells were sorted. This clone was observed once. Its antigen is unknown. The assay was immunoSEQ multiplex PCR, and TCRdb's table has in-frame clones only and misses some. This table has roughly 80,000 clones, approximately 98% appearing once. This chain links TRBV29-1 with TRBJ1-1, with D perhaps TRBD1 (6 bases). The sequence was obtained from a human donor who received a combined kidney and bone marrow transplant. Here the sequenced sample was CD4+ T cells from blood, taken before the transplant. CDR3 sequence: CSALDRIRTEAFF. In DNA, the CDR3 is TGCAGCGCCCTCGACAGGATAAGGACTGAAGCTTTCTTT.